This T cell receptor beta chain was sequenced during a study of blood T cells in healthy people across ages (dated by TCRdb to the mid-2010s). Regarding the complete study: Template switching captured roughly one uniquely barcoded TCR beta cDNA molecule per two T cells in model experiments. To track age-related changes in TCR beta repertoire diversity, the study relied on deep sequencing normalized with unique cDNA molecular identifiers. The donors were split into four age groups: young (average 16 years), middle-aged (39), aged (62) and long-lived (under 90). Donors of different ages were randomly distributed across sequencing lanes to avoid experimental bias. Two additional independent replicas of 1 million unique cDNA reads from the same blood draw were analyzed for two donors (one aged 18 to 29 and one aged 80 or older).

The method behind the library was 5' RACE. Sequencer: Illumina HiSeq 2500. A second PCR of 7 to 11 cycles was run with a J-beta primer mix and a sample-barcoded 5' primer. A template-switch 5' adaptor carrying 12 random nucleotides introduced a unique molecular identifier onto each TCR beta cDNA molecule. At least 2.5 million CDR3-containing paired-end reads were obtained from each sample. The Mint cDNA synthesis kit, primed by a TRBC-specific oligonucleotide, was used to synthesize first-strand cDNA from all RNA. Following uracil-DNA glycosylase treatment, a first 18-cycle PCR with universal primers M1SS and BC2_uni_R was performed on all cDNA. Under the source paper's analysis protocol: Each sample was normalized by randomly selecting 1 million high-quality reads, each carrying a distinct molecular identifier. Instead of being binned into consensus sequences, reads with shared molecular identifiers were discarded. CDR3 identification, clonotype clustering and error correction used MiTCR with a Q25 quality threshold and the strictest error-elimination algorithm. A nonparametric unseen species model using Euler transformation provided a lower-bound estimate of total TCR beta diversity. The raw public data were reprocessed by TCRdb itself: fastp quality trimming at Q25, MiXCR clonotype calling, in-frame beta chains only. Identical CDR3 proteins give one entry, which carries the most common genes and DNA. The V and J calls were not made by the authors but by TCRdb's processing. The sample table holds approximately 850,000 distinct CDR3 sequences, of which under 45% were seen once. Clones ranked in the top ten supply 15% to 25% of the sample.

V is cut back by 0 bases and J by 9 bases, with 13 bases in the junction unmatched. CDR1 and CDR2 were assigned from the germline V gene as MNHEY and SVGAGI. From its cysteine to its phenylalanine, the CDR3 spans 18 amino acids. The CDR3 DNA has 54 bases and is translated from base 1. In this sample, this clonotype turned up a few times. No antigen is known for it. No much larger clone is present one base from it, and per-base qualities are unavailable. Donors were 39 systemically healthy Caucasian individuals from Russia aged roughly 6 to 100 years. Each donor gave ten milliliters of peripheral blood, drawn into EDTA-treated Vacutainer tubes. Ficoll-Paque density-gradient centrifugation was used to isolate PBMCs, with at least 6 million obtained per sample. Trizol reagent was used to extract total RNA from PBMCs, with at least 5 micrograms per sample. Naive CD45RAhigh/CD27high T cell percentages were measured by flow cytometry on a PBMC aliquot from every donor.

Broader findings and caveats from the paper: Observed TCR beta diversity correlated strongly with the percentage of naive T cells measured by flow cytometry. Bulk unsorted PBMC profiling prevented conclusive comparison of naive and antigen-experienced compartments. Compared with the aged group, the long-lived group had more naive CD4+ T cells, fewer expanded clones and increased TCR diversity, suggesting age selection. Because the CMV infection status of the donors was unknown, age-related changes in expanded clonotypes may potentially have been confounded. Observed TCR beta diversity per million T cells fell roughly linearly with age, and a significant reduction was already apparent by age roughly 40. Estimates of total diversity based on one million sequenced T cells were regarded as lower bounds and as underestimates.

The chain links TRBV6-5 with TRBJ1-6, with 8 central nucleotides matching TRBD1. This sequence originates from a man aged 55 to 70 in good health. The sample was blood. CDR3 sequence: CASSYSFGPGQGGSPLHF. The nucleotide sequence is TGTGCCAGCAGTTACTCGTTCGGCCCCGGACAGGGCGGTTCACCCCTCCACTTT.